This record concerns one T cell receptor beta chain sequence. These data are taken from a study of blood T cell repertoires in COVID-19. This CDR3 comprises 14 residues. The germline V gene encodes CDR1 MNHEY and CDR2 SVGAGI. Deletions cut 5 bases from V and 4 bases from J, with 14 bases between. TCRdb keeps only in-frame clones here, not all; method: immunoSEQ multiplex PCR. The repertoire consists of fewer than 300,000 clones, with 70% to 90% occurring once and the leading ten covering over 5%. Sequencing was done on a sample of peripheral blood. This TCR was recovered from a woman between 45 and 60 years old with COVID-19, enrolled during active disease. This sequence joins TRBV6-5 and TRBJ1-2, with D possibly matching TRBD1 (6 bases). The CDR3 coding sequence is TGTGCCAGCAGTCCCCAAGGGGGACCCTATGGCTACACCTTC. It encodes CASSPQGGPYGYTF.